This T cell receptor (beta chain) was documented in a study of shared clonotypes between healthy human individuals. The naive CD8 population came from CD45RO-negative cells selected for CCR7, without terminally differentiated effector memory CD45RA+ cells. Remarks on this clone: What it binds is unknown.

General observations from the study: Sorted-subset sequencing was shown by rarefaction to be incomplete despite large depth.

Here immunoSEQ multiplex PCR was the method, and the copy in TCRdb shows in-frame clones only, minus some. The sample consists of about 1,800,000 clones, approximately 95% of them appearing once. CDR1 SGHNT and CDR2 YENEEA come from the germline V gene. The length of the CDR3 is 14 residues. After removal of 5 bases from V and 8 bases from J, the junction contained 6 bases not matched to a gene. The material sequenced was naive CD8+ T cells sorted from blood. The TCR sequence derives from a young man in good health. The chain has TRBV11-3 and TRBJ2-1; TRBD1 matches at 10 bases. The CDR3 spells CASSKPGQGYEQFF. The CDR3, as DNA: TGTGCCAGCAGCAAACCGGGACAGGGGTATGAGCAGTTCTTC.